A single sample is the source of the 17 T cell receptor beta chains below, sequenced in a study of blood T cell repertoires in COVID-19. Only in-frame clones appear in the TCRdb table, and some are missing; sequencing was by immunoSEQ multiplex PCR. Among around 340,000 clones listed, 75% to 90% were seen once. Material for sequencing was peripheral blood. These receptors were taken from a woman in her sixties with COVID-19, enrolled during active disease.

The CDR3 loop reads CASSQTGTGGGGVYGYTF. CDR3 coding DNA: TGTGCCAGCAGTCAGACCGGGACAGGGGGCGGTGGGGTCTATGGCTACACCTTC. V gene TRBV27 combines with J gene TRBJ1-2, with 12 bases identical to TRBD1. The germline V gene encodes CDR1 MNHEY and CDR2 SMNVEV (reference sequence). The CDR3 runs to 18 residues. V gave up 5 bases and J gave up 4 bases; unmatched junction bases: 14.

The chain links TRBV5-1 to TRBJ1-2; unclear D gene. Trimming cost V 0 bases and J 4 bases, with 7 bases left between them. The CDR3 loop spans 13 amino acids. Per the germline V gene, CDR1 is SGHRS and CDR2 is YFSETQ. CDR3 nucleotide sequence: TGCGCCAGCAGCTTGGATGGGCTCTATGGCTACACCTTC. The encoded protein is CASSLDGLYGYTF.

The V gene is TRBV6-5, the J gene TRBJ2-1; 7 nucleotides match TRBD2. There are 15 residues in the CDR3. The ends lost 5 bases at V and 0 bases at J; junction bases unmatched: 4. Germline V lookup: CDR1 MNHEY, CDR2 SVGAGI. CDR3 sequence (DNA): TGTGCCAGCAGTAGCGGGGCCCCCTCCTACAATGAGCAGTTCTTC. This codes for CASSSGAPSYNEQFF.

This clone has just one count. J is TRBJ2-5 and V is TRBV4-2, with TRBD2 matching over 15 bases. Germline V lookup: CDR1 LGHNA, CDR2 YNFKEQ. V trimming: 0 bases; J trimming: 1 base; junction bases outside the gene matches: 9. This CDR3 contains 20 residues. The CDR3 sequence: CASSQDLGGTSGGPQETQYF. The CDR3 coding sequence is TGTGCCAGCAGCCAAGATCTCGGGGGGACTAGCGGGGGGCCCCAAGAGACCCAGTACTTC.

This clone was counted a single time. The chain carries TRBV7-8 and TRBJ1-4; perhaps TRBD1 as D (5 bases). CDR1 SGHVS and CDR2 FQNEAQ come from the germline V gene. The CDR3 is made up of 15 amino acids. Trimming took 2 bases from V and 7 from J, leaving 14 bases between them. CDR3 in DNA: TGTGCCAGCAGCTTAAATCGCGGGGGTGGTGAAAAACTGTTTTTT. Amino acids: CASSLNRGGGEKLFF.

Concerning this clone: The junction and the germline gene differ at one end; a read error may be behind it. J is TRBJ2-1 and V is TRBV7-7; 10 bases are shared with TRBD2. In germline, CDR1 is SSHAT, CDR2 FNYEAQ (reference sequence). The CDR3 contains 15 residues. CDR3 sequence reads: CASSHSGGSYTEQFF. The DNA for the CDR3 is TGTGCCAGCAGCCATAGCGGGGGGTCGTACACTGAGCAGTTCTTC.

The V gene is TRBV6-5, the J gene TRBJ2-1, with 7 bases lining up with TRBD2. Trimming at V came to 7 bases and at J to 5 bases, leaving 8 bases not matched to a gene. Germline CDR1 MNHEY, CDR2 SVGAGI. The CDR3 length is 14 residues. This CDR3 is CASIISGADNEQFF. CDR3 DNA: TGTGCCAGCATTATAAGCGGGGCCGACAATGAGCAGTTCTTC.

In its sample, this clone was seen once. CDR3 sequence reads: CASQRGQGHYGYTF. The CDR3 DNA is TGTGCCAGCCAACGGGGACAGGGACATTATGGCTACACCTTC. The chain combines TRBV7-9 with TRBJ1-2; TRBD1 agrees at 9 bases. This CDR3 has 14 residues. V gave up 8 bases and J gave up 5 bases; unmatched junction bases: 9. Germline V gene lookup returns CDR1 SEHNR and CDR2 FQNEAQ (reference sequence).

CDR3 DNA: TGTGCCAGCAGTCCTAGCGGGGGGATACTACACGAGCAGTACTTC. Translating it yields CASSPSGGILHEQYF. J is TRBJ2-7 and V is TRBV7-2; 11 bases map to TRBD2. CDR1 and CDR2 from the germline V gene are SGHTA and FQGNSA. This CDR3 has 15 amino acids. V shed 6 bases and J 5 bases; nucleotides not matched to a gene: 9.

This clone was counted a few times. This chain uses TRBV13 with TRBJ1-6; D call uncertain. Germline V CDR1 and CDR2: PRHDT, FYEKMQ (reference sequence). Trimming took off 0 bases at V and 3 bases at J, with 6 bases between the two ends. This CDR3 has 15 amino acids. This CDR3 is CASSLGRNYNSPLHF. CDR3 DNA: TGTGCCAGCAGCTTAGGGAGGAACTATAATTCACCCCTCCACTTT. Filled out from reference TRBV13 and TRBJ1-6, the complete variable domain reads AAGVIQSPRHLIKEKRETATLKCYPIPRHDTVYWYQQGPGQDPQFLISFYEKMQSDKGSIPDRFSAQQFSDYHSELNMSSLELGDSALYFCASSLGRNYNSPLHFGNGTRLTVT.

V gene TRBV27 combines with J gene TRBJ2-1; 8 bases line up with TRBD1. The germline CDR1 and CDR2 sequences are MNHEY and SMNVEV (reference sequence). This CDR3 has 13 amino acids. J gave up 8 bases and V 4 bases, and 4 bases lay outside the gene matches. The CDR3 sequence: CASSSRTGYEQFF. The CDR3 nucleotides are TGTGCCAGCAGTTCCCGGACAGGGTATGAGCAGTTCTTC.

V gene TRBV6-5 combines with J gene TRBJ1-2; 8 bases are a match to TRBD1. Germline CDR1 reads MNHEY; CDR2 reads SVGAGI. The CDR3 is made up of 13 amino acids. The ends lost 8 bases at V and 4 bases at J; junction bases unmatched: 6. CDR3 sequence reads: CASWTGQGYGYTF. The CDR3, as DNA: TGTGCCAGCTGGACAGGGCAGGGCTATGGCTACACCTTC.

The rearrangement uses TRBV6-5 and TRBJ1-3; 7 bases are a match to TRBD1. V shed 6 bases, J shed 8 bases, and the junction held 1 base outside the gene matches. The germline CDR1 and CDR2 sequences are MNHEY and SVGAGI. The CDR3 has 11 residues. This CDR3 is CASSQGDTIYF. The CDR3 nucleotides read TGTGCCAGCAGCCAGGGGGACACCATATATTTT.

V and J are TRBV11-2 and TRBJ2-7; the D gene is possibly TRBD1 (5 bases). The CDR3 sequence is 15 residues long. The germline gives CDR1 SGHAT, CDR2 FQNNGV. V shed 7 bases and J shed 3 bases, with 19 bases lying between them. CDR3 sequence (DNA): TGTGCCAGCACCACCCCTCAGGCAGGGTACTACGAGCAGTACTTC. Translation: CASTTPQAGYYEQYF.

This chain joins TRBV13 and TRBJ1-2, with 7 bases aligning to TRBD1. The V gene end was trimmed by 4 bases and the J gene end by 8 bases; junction bases not matched to a gene: 1. Germline V gene lookup returns CDR1 PRHDT and CDR2 FYEKMQ (reference sequence). This CDR3 contains 11 residues. CDR3 residues: CASSSDRGYTF. The CDR3 DNA follows: TGTGCCAGCAGCTCGGACAGGGGCTACACCTTC.

The chain has TRBV2 and TRBJ1-2; TRBD1 might be the D (5 bases). Trimming left V 6 bases short and J 5 bases short, with 16 bases between. Germline V gene data show CDR1 as SNHLY and CDR2 as FYNNEI. This CDR3 spans 14 amino acids. The CDR3 spells CASRPIDSTYGYTF. CDR3 DNA sequence: TGTGCCAGCAGGCCAATCGACAGCACATATGGCTACACCTTC.

This clone appeared a single time. Other nucleotide sequences from this sample produce the same CDR3. The chain combines TRBV11-3 with TRBJ2-3; perhaps TRBD2 as D (6 bases). CDR1 SGHNT and CDR2 YENEEA come from the germline V gene. The CDR3 contains 13 residues. Deletions cut 1 base from V and 4 bases from J, with 6 bases between. The CDR3 DNA sequence: TGTGCCAGCAGCTTAGGGGGGGCAGATACGCAGTATTTT. Residues: CASSLGGADTQYF.